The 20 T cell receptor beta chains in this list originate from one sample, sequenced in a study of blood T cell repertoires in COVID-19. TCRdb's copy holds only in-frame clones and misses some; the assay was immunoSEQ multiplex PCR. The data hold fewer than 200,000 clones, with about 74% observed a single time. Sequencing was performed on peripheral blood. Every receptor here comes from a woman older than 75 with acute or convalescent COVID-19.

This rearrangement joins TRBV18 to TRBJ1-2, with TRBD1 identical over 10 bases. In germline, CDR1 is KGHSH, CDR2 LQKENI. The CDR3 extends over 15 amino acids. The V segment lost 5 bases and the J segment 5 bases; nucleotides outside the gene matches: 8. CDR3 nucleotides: TGTGCCAGCTCAGATCGACAGGGGGCAGGTTATGGCTACACCTTC. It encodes CASSDRQGAGYGYTF.

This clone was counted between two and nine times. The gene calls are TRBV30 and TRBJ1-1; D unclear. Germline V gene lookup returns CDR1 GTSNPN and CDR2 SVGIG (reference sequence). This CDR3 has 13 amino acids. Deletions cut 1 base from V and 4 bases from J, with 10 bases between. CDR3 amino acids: CAWSGGMGTEAFF. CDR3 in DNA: TGTGCCTGGAGTGGCGGAATGGGCACTGAAGCTTTCTTT. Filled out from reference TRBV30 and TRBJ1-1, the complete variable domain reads SQTIHQWPATLVQPVGSPLSLECTVEGTSNPNLYWYRQAAGRGLQLLFYSVGIGQISSEVPQNLSASRPQDRQFILSSKKLLLSDSGFYLCAWSGGMGTEAFFGQGTRLTVV.

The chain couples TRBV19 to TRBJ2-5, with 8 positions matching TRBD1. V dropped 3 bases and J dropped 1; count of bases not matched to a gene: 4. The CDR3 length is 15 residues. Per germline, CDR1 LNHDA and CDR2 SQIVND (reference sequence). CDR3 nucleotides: TGTGCCAGTAGTATCCAGGGGGCAATCCAAGAGACCCAGTACTTC. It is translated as CASSIQGAIQETQYF. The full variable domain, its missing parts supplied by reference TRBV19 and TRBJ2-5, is DGGITQSPKYLFRKEGQNVTLSCEQNLNHDAMYWYRQDPGQGLRLIYYSQIVNDFQKGDIAEGYSVSREKKESFPLTVTSAQKNPTAFYLCASSIQGAIQETQYFGPGTRLLVL.

CDR3 DNA: TGTGCCAGCGGGAGTGTCGAAAAACTGTTTTTT. Translated, it gives CASGSVEKLFF. V is TRBV28 and J is TRBJ1-4; D not certain. Trimming pared 8 bases from V and 8 bases from J, leaving 9 bases between. The V gene's germline CDR1 is MDHEN and CDR2 SYDVKM. This CDR3 has 11 residues.

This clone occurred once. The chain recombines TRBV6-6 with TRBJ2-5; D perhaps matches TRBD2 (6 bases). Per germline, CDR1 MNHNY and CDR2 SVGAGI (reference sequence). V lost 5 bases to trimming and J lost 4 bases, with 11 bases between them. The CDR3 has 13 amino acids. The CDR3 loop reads CASSRGSGETQYF. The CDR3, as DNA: TGTGCCAGCAGTCGGGGGAGCGGAGAGACCCAGTACTTC.

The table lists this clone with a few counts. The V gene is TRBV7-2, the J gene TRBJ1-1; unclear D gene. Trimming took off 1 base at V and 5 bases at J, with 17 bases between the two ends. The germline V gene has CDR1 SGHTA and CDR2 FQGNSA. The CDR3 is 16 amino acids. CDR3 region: CASSLEGVGWRTEAFF. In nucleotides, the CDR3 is TGTGCCAGCAGCTTAGAGGGAGTGGGATGGAGAACTGAAGCTTTCTTT.

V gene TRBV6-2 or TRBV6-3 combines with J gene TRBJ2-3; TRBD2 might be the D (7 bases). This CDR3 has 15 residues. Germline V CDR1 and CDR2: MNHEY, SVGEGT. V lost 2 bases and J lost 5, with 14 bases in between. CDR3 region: CASSYAGEGEDTQYF. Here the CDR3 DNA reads TGTGCCAGCAGTTACGCGGGAGAGGGGGAAGATACGCAGTATTTT.

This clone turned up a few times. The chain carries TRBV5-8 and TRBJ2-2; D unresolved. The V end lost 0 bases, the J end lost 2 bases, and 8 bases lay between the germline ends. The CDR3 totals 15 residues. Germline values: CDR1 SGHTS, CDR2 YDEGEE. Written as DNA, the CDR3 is TGTGCCAGCAGCTTGGCCGGAGCCAACACCGGGGAGCTGTTTTTT. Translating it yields CASSLAGANTGELFF.

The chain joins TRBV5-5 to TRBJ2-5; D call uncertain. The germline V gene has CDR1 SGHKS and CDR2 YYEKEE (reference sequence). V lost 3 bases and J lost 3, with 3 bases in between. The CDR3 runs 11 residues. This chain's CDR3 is CASSYKETQYF. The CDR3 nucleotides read TGTGCCAGCAGCTACAAAGAGACCCAGTACTTC.

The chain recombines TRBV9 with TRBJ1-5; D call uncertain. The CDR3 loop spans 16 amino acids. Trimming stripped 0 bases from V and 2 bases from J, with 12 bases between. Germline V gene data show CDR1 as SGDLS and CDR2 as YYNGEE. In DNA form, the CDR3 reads TGTGCCAGCAGCGTAGGGATCCACGGGGGCAATCAGCCCCAGCATTTT. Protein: CASSVGIHGGNQPQHF. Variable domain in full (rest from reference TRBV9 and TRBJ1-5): DSGVTQTPKHLITATGQRVTLRCSPRSGDLSVYWYQQSLDQGLQFLIQYYNGEERAKGNILERFSAQQFPDLHSELNLSSLELGDSALYFCASSVGIHGGNQPQHFGDGTRLSIL.

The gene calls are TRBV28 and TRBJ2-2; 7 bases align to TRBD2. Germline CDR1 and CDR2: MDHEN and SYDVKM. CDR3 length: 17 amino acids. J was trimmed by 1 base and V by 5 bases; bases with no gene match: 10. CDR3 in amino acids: CASSLGRGRVNTGELFF. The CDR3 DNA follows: TGTGCCAGCAGTCTCGGGCGAGGGAGGGTGAACACCGGGGAGCTGTTTTTT.

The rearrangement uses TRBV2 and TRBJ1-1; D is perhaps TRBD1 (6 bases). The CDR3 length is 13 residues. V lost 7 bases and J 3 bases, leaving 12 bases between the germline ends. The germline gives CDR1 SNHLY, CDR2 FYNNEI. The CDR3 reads CASNGGGDTEAFF. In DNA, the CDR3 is TGTGCCAGCAATGGAGGGGGGGACACTGAAGCTTTCTTT.

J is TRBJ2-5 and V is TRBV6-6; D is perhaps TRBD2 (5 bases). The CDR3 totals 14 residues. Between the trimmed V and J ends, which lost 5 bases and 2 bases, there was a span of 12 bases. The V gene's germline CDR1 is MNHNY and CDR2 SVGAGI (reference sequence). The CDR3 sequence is CASSAPRAQETQYF. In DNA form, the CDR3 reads TGTGCCAGCAGTGCCCCGCGGGCGCAAGAGACCCAGTACTTC.

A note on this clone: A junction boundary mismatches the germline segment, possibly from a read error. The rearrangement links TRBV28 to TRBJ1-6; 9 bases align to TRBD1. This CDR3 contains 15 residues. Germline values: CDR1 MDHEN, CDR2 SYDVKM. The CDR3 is CARSLGGQGGSPLHF. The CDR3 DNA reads TGTGCCCGCAGTTTGGGGGGACAGGGCGGTTCACCCCTCCACTTT. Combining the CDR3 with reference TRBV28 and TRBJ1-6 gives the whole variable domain DVKVTQSSRYLVKRTGEKVFLECVQDMDHENMFWYRQDPGLGLRLIYFSYDVKMKEKGDIPEGYSVSREKKERFSLILESASTNQTSMYLCARSLGGQGGSPLHFGNGTRLTVT.

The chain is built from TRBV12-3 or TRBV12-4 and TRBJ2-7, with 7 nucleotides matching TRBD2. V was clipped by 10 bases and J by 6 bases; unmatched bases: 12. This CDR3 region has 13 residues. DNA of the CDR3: TGTGCCACCAAGGCTAGCGGTAGTTCCGAGCAGTACTTC. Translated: CATKASGSSEQYF.

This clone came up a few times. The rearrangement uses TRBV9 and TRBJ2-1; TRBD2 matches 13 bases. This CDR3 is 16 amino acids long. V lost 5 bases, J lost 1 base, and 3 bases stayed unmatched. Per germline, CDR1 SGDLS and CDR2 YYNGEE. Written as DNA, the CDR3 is TGTGCCAGCAGTGGACTAGCGGGAGTTTCCTACAATGAGCAGTTCTTC. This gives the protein CASSGLAGVSYNEQFF.

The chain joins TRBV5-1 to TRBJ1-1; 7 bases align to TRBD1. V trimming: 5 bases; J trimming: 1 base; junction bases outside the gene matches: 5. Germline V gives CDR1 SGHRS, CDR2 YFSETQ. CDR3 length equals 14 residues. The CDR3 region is CASSRQGENTEAFF. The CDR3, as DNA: TGCGCCAGCAGTCGACAGGGAGAGAACACTGAAGCTTTCTTT.

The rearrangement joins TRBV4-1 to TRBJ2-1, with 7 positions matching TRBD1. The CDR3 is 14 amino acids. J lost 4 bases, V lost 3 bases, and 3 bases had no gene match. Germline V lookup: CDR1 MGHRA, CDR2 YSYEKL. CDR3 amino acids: CASSHNRGYNEQFF. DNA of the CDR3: TGCGCCAGCAGCCACAACAGGGGATACAATGAGCAGTTCTTC.

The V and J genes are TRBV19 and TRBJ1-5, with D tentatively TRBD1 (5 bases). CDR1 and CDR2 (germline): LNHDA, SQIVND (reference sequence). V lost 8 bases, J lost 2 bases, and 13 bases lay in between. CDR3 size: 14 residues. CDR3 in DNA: TGTGCCAGTGGACCCTGGGGGGGCAATCAGCCCCAGCATTTT. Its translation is CASGPWGGNQPQHF.

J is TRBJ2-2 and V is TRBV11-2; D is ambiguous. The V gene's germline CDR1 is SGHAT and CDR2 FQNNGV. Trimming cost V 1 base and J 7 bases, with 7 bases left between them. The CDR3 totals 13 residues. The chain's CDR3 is CASSLVYGGELFF. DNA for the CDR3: TGTGCCAGCAGCTTAGTATACGGCGGGGAGCTGTTTTTT.